This TCR beta chain stems from a study of vaccination and CD4 T cells after COVID-19. As concerns this clonotype: No antigen is known for it.

Trimming stripped 0 bases from V and 4 bases from J, with 12 bases between. Germline V CDR1 and CDR2: SGHVS, FNYEAQ. The CDR3 runs to 15 residues. The Oncomine TCR Beta short-read assay sequenced DNA from cultured CD4+ T cells. TCRdb redid the calling of the PCR reads with MiXCR, one entry per CDR3 protein. The sample lists roughly 12,000 distinct CDR3 sequences; 60% were seen once. Treatment defined: roughly ten-day PBMC culture with coronavirus spike peptide pools or control peptides (ViraFEST assay). ViraFEST grew antigen-specific T cells using peptide pools, then sequenced TCRs. The chain joins TRBV7-6 to TRBJ1-2; tentative D call: TRBD1 (6 bases). The clonotype comes from a human donor who had recovered from COVID-19. Sequencing was performed on CD4+ T cells from blood, cultured in vitro, taken before SARS-CoV-2 vaccination. The chain's CDR3 is CASSLAAGGAYGYTF. The CDR3 coding sequence is TGTGCCAGCAGCTTAGCGGCCGGGGGCGCCTATGGCTACACCTTC.